The entry below gives a single T cell receptor (beta chain) sequence along with its context. This specimen includes other DNA sequences encoding the same CDR3. This CDR3 spans 14 amino acids. Germline CDR1 and CDR2: SGHNT and YYREEE (reference sequence). Trimming at V came to 3 bases and at J to 5 bases, leaving 5 bases not matched to a gene. CD4+ cells underwent separation, giving CD45RA+ naive and CD45RA-negative memory subsets. These data belong to a study of shared clonotypes between healthy human individuals. Study as a whole: The plates for each donor numbered three CD4 naive, three CD4 memory, two CD8 naive and one CD8 memory.

The DNA input per sorted-subset replicate PCR was 200 ng, corresponding to around 28,000 T cell genomes. Repertoires were generated with immunoSEQ multiplex PCR, while TCRdb's copy carries only in-frame clones and drops some. Here the sample spans about 1 million clones, roughly 80% being singletons. This rearrangement joins TRBV5-4 to TRBJ2-5; 9 nucleotides match TRBD2. The sequenced sample consisted of memory CD4+ T cells sorted from blood. Documented subset: CD45RA-negative fraction. The receptor was derived from a man between 18 and 29 years old in good health. CDR3 DNA: TGTGCCAGCAGCTCGGGACTAGCAAGGGAGACCCAGTACTTC. Encoded protein: CASSSGLARETQYF.